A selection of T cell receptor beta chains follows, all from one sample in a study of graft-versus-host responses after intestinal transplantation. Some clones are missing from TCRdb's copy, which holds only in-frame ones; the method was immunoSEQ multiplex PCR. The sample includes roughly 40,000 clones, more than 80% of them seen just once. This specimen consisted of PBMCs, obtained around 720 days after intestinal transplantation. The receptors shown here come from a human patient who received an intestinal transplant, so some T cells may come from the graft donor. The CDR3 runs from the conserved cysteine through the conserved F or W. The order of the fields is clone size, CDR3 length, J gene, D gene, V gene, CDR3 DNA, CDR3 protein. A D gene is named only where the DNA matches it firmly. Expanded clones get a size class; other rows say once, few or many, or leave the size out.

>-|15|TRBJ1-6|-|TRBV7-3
TGTGCCAGCAGCTTAATCGGGGCCGACGGTTCACCCCTCCACTTT
CASSLIGADGSPLHF
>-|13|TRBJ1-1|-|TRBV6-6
TGTGCCAGCAGTTCCTCCGGGAGGACTGAAGCTTTCTTT
CASSSSGRTEAFF
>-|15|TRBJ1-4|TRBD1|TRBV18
TGTGCCAGCTCACGACAGGGGGCTTCTAATGAAAAACTGTTTTTT
CASSRQGASNEKLFF
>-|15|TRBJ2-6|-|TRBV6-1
TGTGCCAGCAGGACAGGTTTGTCAGGGGCCAACGTCCTGACTTTC
CASRTGLSGANVLTF
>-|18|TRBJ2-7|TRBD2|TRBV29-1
TGCAGCTCTTGCACTAGGGGGCCTAGCGGGAGTTTCCCCTACGAGCAGTACTTC
CSSCTRGPSGSFPYEQYF
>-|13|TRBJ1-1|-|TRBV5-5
TGTGCCAGCAGCTTGACGGCGAACACTGAAGCTTTCTTT
CASSLTANTEAFF
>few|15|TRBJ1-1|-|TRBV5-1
TGCGCCAGCAGCTTGGCGGGGGGGGGCACCCCGAAAGCTTTCTTT
CASSLAGGGTPKAFF
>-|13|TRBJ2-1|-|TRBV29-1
TGCAGCGTTGCCTTGGGACACTACAATGAGCAGTTCTTC
CSVALGHYNEQFF
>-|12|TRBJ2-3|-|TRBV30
TGTGCCTGGAGTATAAACACAGATACGCAGTATTTT
CAWSINTDTQYF
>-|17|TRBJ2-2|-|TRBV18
TGTGCCAGCTCACCGGCGGCGGGGTGGTGGAACACCGGGGAGCTGTTTTTT
CASSPAAGWWNTGELFF
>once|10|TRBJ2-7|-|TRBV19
TGTGCCAGTGCTCAATACGAGCAGTACTTC
CASAQYEQYF
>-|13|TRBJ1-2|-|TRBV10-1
TGCGCCAGCAGTCCCGCCCCAACGTTCGGCTACACCTTC
CASSPAPTFGYTF
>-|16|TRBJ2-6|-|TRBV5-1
TGCGCCAGCAGCAACGGACCAGGCTCTGGGGCCAACGTCCTGACTTTC
CASSNGPGSGANVLTF
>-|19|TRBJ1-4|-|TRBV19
TGTGCCAGTAGTATAGATCGGAGTCGAGATGGCCAGTATAATGAAAAACTGTTTTTT
CASSIDRSRDGQYNEKLFF
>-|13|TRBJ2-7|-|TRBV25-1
TGTGCCAGCAGTGAGGTTAGCTCCTACGAGCAGTACTTC
CASSEVSSYEQYF
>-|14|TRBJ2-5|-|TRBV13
TGTGCCAGCAGTGAACTGGGCCGTCCGGGGACCCAGTACTTC
CASSELGRPGTQYF
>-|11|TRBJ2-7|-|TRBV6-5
TGTGCCAGCAGCAGGTACTACGAGCAGTACTTC
CASSRYYEQYF
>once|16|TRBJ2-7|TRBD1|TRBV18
TGTGCCAGCTCACCACTTAAAATGAGGGGGCCCCACGAGCAGTACTTC
CASSPLKMRGPHEQYF
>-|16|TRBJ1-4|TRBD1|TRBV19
TGTGCCAGTAGTACCCCGGGACAGGGTGGAATTGAAAAACTGTTTTTT
CASSTPGQGGIEKLFF
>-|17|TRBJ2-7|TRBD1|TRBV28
TGTGCCAGCAGTTCAACCTTCACAAAGACAGGGATTGGGGAGCAGTACTTC
CASSSTFTKTGIGEQYF
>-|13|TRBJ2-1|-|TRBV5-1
TGCGCCAGCAGCAGGGGACGGGGCAATGAGCAGTTCTTC
CASSRGRGNEQFF
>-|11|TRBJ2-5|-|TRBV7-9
TGTGCCAGCAGCCCGAGGGAGACCCAGTACTTC
CASSPRETQYF